Below, one T cell receptor beta chain is given with its context. The CDR3 runs 15 residues. Per the germline V gene, CDR1 is SGHDN and CDR2 is FVKESK. V was clipped by 2 bases and J by 6 bases; unmatched bases: 9. Clones were read by immunoSEQ multiplex PCR, and TCRdb kept only the in-frame ones, dropping some. This sample carries under 250,000 clones, 80% of them seen once, and the ten largest clones take about 4.5%. Study members were between roughly 18 and 89 years old and lived in 24 US regions. Allocation to cohorts depended on clinical history reported by the participants. These data belong to a study of blood T cell repertoires in COVID-19. Whole-study context: The analysed material was cDNA or gDNA that came from T cells, B-cell-depleted T cells, or PBMCs.

The sequenced sample was PBMCs or T cells enriched from blood (not recorded which). The J gene is TRBJ1-2, the V gene TRBV14; TRBD1 agrees at 7 bases. The TCR comes from a man aged 25-45 years with acute COVID-19. The CDR3 DNA follows: TGTGCCAGCAGCCAAATACAGGGGATGTCGGATGGCTACACCTTC. Translated: CASSQIQGMSDGYTF.